Each of the 20 T cell receptor beta chains below was sequenced from the same sample in a study of blood T cell repertoires in COVID-19. The assay was immunoSEQ multiplex PCR, and TCRdb's table has in-frame clones only and misses some. The sample includes 150,000 or so clones, 87% of them seen just once. Sequenced material: peripheral blood. The receptors come from a woman aged 70-85 years with COVID-19, enrolled during active disease.

The chain carries TRBV5-6 and TRBJ2-1; 8 positions agree with TRBD1. The trim removed 7 bases at V and 4 bases at J, leaving 7 bases unmatched. Germline CDR1 is SGHDT and CDR2 is YYEEEE. The length of the CDR3 is 14 residues. The CDR3 nucleotides are TGTGCCAGCGGCGACAGGGGCCTATACAATGAGCAGTTCTTC. This sequence encodes CASGDRGLYNEQFF. Supplemented by reference TRBV5-6 and TRBJ2-1, the full variable domain reads DAGVTQSPTHLIKTRGQQVTLRCSPKSGHDTVSWYQQALGQGPQFIFQYYEEEERQRGNFPDRFSGHQFPNYSSELNVNALLLGDSALYLCASGDRGLYNEQFFGPGTRLTVL.

The chain uses TRBV7-6 and TRBJ2-1; 9 nucleotides align to TRBD2. Germline V gene lookup returns CDR1 SGHVS and CDR2 FNYEAQ. This CDR3 region has 15 residues. The J segment lost 7 bases and the V segment lost 1 base, leaving 5 bases of the junction unmatched. CDR3 loop: CASSLVAGGHNEQFF. The DNA for the CDR3 is TGTGCCAGCAGCTTAGTTGCGGGGGGGCATAATGAGCAGTTCTTC.

The rearrangement uses TRBV5-1 and TRBJ2-2; D not certain. With 4 bases removed from V and 0 bases from J, the gap between germline ends came to 13 bases. Germline CDR1 reads SGHRS; CDR2 reads YFSETQ. The CDR3 is made up of 16 amino acids. The CDR3 DNA follows: TGCGCCAGCAGCCTTAGTGCGGCAGCGAACACCGGGGAGCTGTTTTTT. This sequence encodes CASSLSAAANTGELFF.

The chain recombines TRBV7-2 with TRBJ1-1; D is unresolved. Trimming took 1 base from V and 2 from J, leaving 11 bases between them. CDR1 and CDR2 from the germline V gene are SGHTA and FQGNSA. This CDR3 region has 15 residues. Here the CDR3 reads CASSLVAARNTEAFF. CDR3 sequence (DNA): TGTGCCAGCAGCTTAGTGGCAGCTAGAAACACTGAAGCTTTCTTT.

This clone was seen just once. The genes are TRBV28 and TRBJ1-4; TRBD1 is a possible D gene (6 bases). The CDR3 is made up of 15 amino acids. The germline V and J ends were trimmed by 7 bases and 0 bases, with 12 bases remaining between them. Germline CDR1 is MDHEN and CDR2 is SYDVKM. The CDR3, as DNA: TGTGCCAGCAAATTGAACAGGGCAACTAATGAAAAACTGTTTTTT. It codes for CASKLNRATNEKLFF.

With respect to this clone: The junction and the germline gene differ at one end; a read error may be behind it. This chain connects TRBV5-1 to TRBJ1-2, with TRBD1 matching over 8 bases. The CDR3 totals 9 residues. CDR1 is SGHRS and CDR2 is YFSETQ in the germline V gene. CDR3 nucleotide sequence: TGCGCCAGCAGCGCGGACAGGGCATTC. Its protein product is CASSADRAF.

The V and J genes are TRBV5-5 and TRBJ2-7; D may be TRBD2 (7 bases). This CDR3 spans 15 amino acids. In germline, CDR1 is SGHKS, CDR2 YYEKEE (reference sequence). The V and J ends lost 0 bases and 6 bases respectively, with 16 bases between them. CDR3 DNA: TGTGCCAGCAGCTTGGCCTGGGGGGGCACAGGCGAGCAGTACTTC. This gives the protein CASSLAWGGTGEQYF.

The V gene is TRBV15, the J gene TRBJ2-7; 9 bases are a match to TRBD1. The V gene end was trimmed by 4 bases and the J gene end by 6 bases; junction bases not matched to a gene: 10. The CDR3 length is 15 residues. The germline V gene encodes CDR1 LNHNV and CDR2 YYDKDF (reference sequence). CDR3 nucleotide sequence: TGTGCCACCAGCACTACGGACAGGGGAGTTAGCGAGCAGTACTTC. It translates to CATSTTDRGVSEQYF.

The J gene is TRBJ2-1, the V gene TRBV24-1, with TRBD2 matching over 8 bases. This CDR3 comprises 16 residues. Per germline, CDR1 KGHDR and CDR2 SFDVKD. V was clipped by 1 base and J by 7 bases; unmatched bases: 8. CDR3 nucleotide sequence: TGTGCCACCAGTGATTTTGGGAGCGGGAGCGAGAATGAGCAGTTCTTC. Its translation: CATSDFGSGSENEQFF.

The table lists this clone with a count of one. The V and J genes are TRBV5-4 and TRBJ2-1; 10 bases line up with TRBD1. CDR3 length equals 15 residues. The J segment lost 8 bases and the V segment lost 4 bases, leaving 9 bases of the junction unmatched. CDR1 is SGHNT and CDR2 is YYREEE in the germline V gene (reference sequence). CDR3 in DNA: TGTGCCAGCAGCCCGGTGACAGGGGGCAGGGATGAGCAGTTCTTC. Protein: CASSPVTGGRDEQFF.

The chain carries TRBV7-9 and TRBJ2-5, with 7 bases lining up with TRBD1. The junction had 7 bases not matched to a gene; V was cut back by 6 bases and J by 3 bases. CDR1 is SEHNR, CDR2 FQNEAQ, per germline (reference sequence). This CDR3 contains 14 residues. The CDR3 region has the DNA TGTGCCAGCAGGGACCTCGGACAGGAAGAGACCCAGTACTTC. Protein: CASRDLGQEETQYF.

The V and J genes are TRBV9 and TRBJ1-2, with TRBD1 matching over 7 bases. The CDR3 sequence is 14 residues long. The germline CDR1 and CDR2 sequences are SGDLS and YYNGEE. V shed 0 bases, J shed 4 bases, and the junction held 3 bases outside the gene matches. The CDR3 spells CASSVGGTVYGYTF. The CDR3 DNA reads as TGTGCCAGCAGCGTAGGCGGGACAGTCTATGGCTACACCTTC.

The chain employs TRBV5-6 and TRBJ1-6, with 7 bases that match TRBD1. CDR1 is SGHDT, CDR2 YYEEEE, per germline. Trimming cost V 3 bases and J 10 bases; bases outside gene matches: 7. CDR3 length: 14 amino acids. CDR3 nucleotides: TGTGCCAGCAGCTCACGGACAGGATCGTCACCCCTCCACTTT. This gives the protein CASSSRTGSSPLHF.

The chain carries TRBV19 and TRBJ2-2; TRBD1 aligns across 7 bases. CDR3 size: 15 residues. CDR1 LNHDA and CDR2 SQIVND come from the germline V gene (reference sequence). Trimming took 7 bases from V and 5 from J; bases not matched to a gene: 10. CDR3 sequence (DNA): TGTGCCAGTAATCGTGACAGGGTAGGAACCGGGGAGCTGTTTTTT. This encodes CASNRDRVGTGELFF.

V and J are TRBV9 and TRBJ2-7; D gene unclear. V shed 4 bases and J shed 3 bases, with 14 bases lying between them. The CDR3 is 14 amino acids. From germline, CDR1 is SGDLS and CDR2 YYNGEE. CDR3 region: CASSKTRNDYEQYF. The DNA for the CDR3 is TGTGCCAGCAGCAAGACACGGAACGACTACGAGCAGTACTTC.

The chain is built from TRBV6-4 and TRBJ1-6, with TRBD1 matching 9 bases. V dropped 6 bases and J dropped 8; count of bases not matched to a gene: 8. CDR1 and CDR2 (germline): MRHNA, SNTAGT. CDR3 size: 15 residues. The CDR3 is CASSETDRGDSPLHF. The CDR3 nucleotides are TGTGCCAGCAGCGAAACGGACAGGGGAGATTCACCCCTCCACTTT.

The chain recombines TRBV7-9 with TRBJ2-2, with 10 bases fitting TRBD1. In germline, CDR1 is SEHNR, CDR2 FQNEAQ (reference sequence). This CDR3 is 17 amino acids long. Trimming removed 4 bases from V and 8 bases from J; junction bases left unmatched: 13. DNA of the CDR3: TGTGCCAGCAGCTCCCTCCCGGGACAGGGGTCAAAGGGGGAGCTGTTTTTT. This sequence encodes CASSSLPGQGSKGELFF.

V gene TRBV5-5 combines with J gene TRBJ2-7; 9 bases match TRBD2. The CDR3 totals 16 residues. Germline V gives CDR1 SGHKS, CDR2 YYEKEE (reference sequence). The V gene end was trimmed by 0 bases and the J gene end by 3 bases; junction bases not matched to a gene: 7. CDR3 nucleotides: TGTGCCAGCAGCTTGGCCGTGCCTAGCGGGGTCTACGAGCAGTACTTC. It encodes CASSLAVPSGVYEQYF.

CDR3 nucleotides: TGTGCCAGCAGGCCCGAGGGGGACGGGGAAAAACTGTTTTTT. This codes for CASRPEGDGEKLFF. This sequence joins TRBV5-4 and TRBJ1-4, with a possible D match to TRBD1 (6 bases). The germline gives CDR1 SGHNT, CDR2 YYREEE (reference sequence). Deletions cut 5 bases from V and 8 bases from J, with 16 bases between. The CDR3 totals 14 residues.

This clone appeared a few times. The chain's CDR3 is CASSLEVYRGKGGNTEAFF. The CDR3 DNA reads as TGTGCCAGCAGCTTAGAAGTGTACAGGGGAAAGGGCGGGAACACTGAAGCTTTCTTT. This chain joins TRBV11-2 and TRBJ1-1; TRBD1 matches 7 bases. The CDR3 is made up of 19 amino acids. Germline V CDR1 and CDR2: SGHAT, FQNNGV. V gave up 0 bases and J gave up 1 base; unmatched junction bases: 14.